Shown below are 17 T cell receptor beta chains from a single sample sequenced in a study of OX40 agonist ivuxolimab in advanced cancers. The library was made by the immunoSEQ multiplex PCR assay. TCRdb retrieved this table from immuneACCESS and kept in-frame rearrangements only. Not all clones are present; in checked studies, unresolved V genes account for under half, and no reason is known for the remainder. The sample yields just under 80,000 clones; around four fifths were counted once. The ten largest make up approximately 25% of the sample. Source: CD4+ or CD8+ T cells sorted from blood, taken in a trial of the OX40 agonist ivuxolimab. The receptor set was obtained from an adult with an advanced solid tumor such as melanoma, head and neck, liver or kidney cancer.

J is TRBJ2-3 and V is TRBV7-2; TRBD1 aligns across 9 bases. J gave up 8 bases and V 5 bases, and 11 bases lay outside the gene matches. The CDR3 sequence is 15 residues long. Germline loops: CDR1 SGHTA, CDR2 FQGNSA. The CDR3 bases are TGTGCCAGCAGCCCCGGGACAGGGCACAGTGGTACGCAGTATTTT. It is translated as CASSPGTGHSGTQYF. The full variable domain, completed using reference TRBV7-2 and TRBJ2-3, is GAGVSQSPSNKVTEKGKDVELRCDPISGHTALYWYRQSLGQGLEFLIYFQGNSAPDKSGLPSDRFSAERTGGSVSTLTIQRTQQEDSAVYLCASSPGTGHSGTQYFGPGTRLTVL.

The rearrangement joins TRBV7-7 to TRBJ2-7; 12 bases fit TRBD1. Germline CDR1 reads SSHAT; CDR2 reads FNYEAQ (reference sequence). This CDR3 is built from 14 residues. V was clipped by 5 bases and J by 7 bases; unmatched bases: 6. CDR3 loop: CASSLGTGGGEQYF. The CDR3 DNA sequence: TGTGCCAGCAGCCTAGGGACAGGGGGCGGTGAGCAGTACTTC.

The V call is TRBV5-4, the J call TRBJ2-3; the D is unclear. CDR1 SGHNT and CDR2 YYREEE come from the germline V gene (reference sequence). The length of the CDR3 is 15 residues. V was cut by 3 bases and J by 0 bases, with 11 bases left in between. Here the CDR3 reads CASSSASVSTDTQYF. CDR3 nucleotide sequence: TGTGCCAGCAGCTCCGCTAGTGTAAGCACAGATACGCAGTATTTT. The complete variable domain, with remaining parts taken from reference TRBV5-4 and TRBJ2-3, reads ETGVTQSPTHLIKTRGQQVTLRCSSQSGHNTVSWYQQALGQGPQFIFQYYREEENGRGNFPPRFSGLQFPNYSSELNVNALELDDSALYLCASSSASVSTDTQYFGPGTRLTVL.

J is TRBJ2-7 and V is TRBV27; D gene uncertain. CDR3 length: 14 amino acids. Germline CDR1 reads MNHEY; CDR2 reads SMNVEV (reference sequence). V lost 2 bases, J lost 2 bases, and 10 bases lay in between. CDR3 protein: CASSLRVSPYEQYF. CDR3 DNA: TGTGCCAGCAGTTTACGAGTAAGTCCCTACGAGCAGTACTTC.

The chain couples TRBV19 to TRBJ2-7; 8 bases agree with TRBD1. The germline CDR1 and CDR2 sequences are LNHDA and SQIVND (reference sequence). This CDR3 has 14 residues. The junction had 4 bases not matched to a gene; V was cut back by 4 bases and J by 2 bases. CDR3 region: CASSRQGTTYEQYF. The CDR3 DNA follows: TGTGCCAGTAGTAGACAGGGGACGACCTACGAGCAGTACTTC.

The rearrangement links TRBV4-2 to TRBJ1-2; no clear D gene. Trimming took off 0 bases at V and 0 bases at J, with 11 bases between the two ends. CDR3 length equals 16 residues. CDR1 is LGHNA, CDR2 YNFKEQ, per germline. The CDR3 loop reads CASSQEIKAANYGYTF. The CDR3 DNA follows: TGTGCCAGCAGCCAAGAAATTAAGGCAGCTAACTATGGCTACACCTTC.

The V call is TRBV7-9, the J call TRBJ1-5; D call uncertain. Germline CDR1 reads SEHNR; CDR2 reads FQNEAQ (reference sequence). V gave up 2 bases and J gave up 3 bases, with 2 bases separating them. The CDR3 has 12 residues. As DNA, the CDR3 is TGTGCCAGCAGCTTAACCAATCAGCCCCAGCATTTT. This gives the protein CASSLTNQPQHF. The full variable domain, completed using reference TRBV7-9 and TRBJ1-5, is DTGVSQNPRHKITKRGQNVTFRCDPISEHNRLYWYRQTLGQGPEFLTYFQNEAQLEKSRLLSDRFSAERPKGSFSTLEIQRTEQGDSAMYLCASSLTNQPQHFGDGTRLSIL.

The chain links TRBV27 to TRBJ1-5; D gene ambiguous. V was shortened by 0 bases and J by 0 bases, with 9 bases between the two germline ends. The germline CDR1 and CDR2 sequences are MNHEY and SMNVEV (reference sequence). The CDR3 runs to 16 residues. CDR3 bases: TGTGCCAGCAGTTTATCGAGGGCTGATAGCAATCAGCCCCAGCATTTT. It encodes CASSLSRADSNQPQHF.

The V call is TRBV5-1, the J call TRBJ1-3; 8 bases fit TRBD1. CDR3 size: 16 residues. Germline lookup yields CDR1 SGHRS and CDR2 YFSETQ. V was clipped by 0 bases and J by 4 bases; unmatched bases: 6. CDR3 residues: CASSLGRRDRGNTIYF. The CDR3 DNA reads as TGCGCCAGCAGCTTGGGACGAAGGGACAGGGGAAACACCATATATTTT.

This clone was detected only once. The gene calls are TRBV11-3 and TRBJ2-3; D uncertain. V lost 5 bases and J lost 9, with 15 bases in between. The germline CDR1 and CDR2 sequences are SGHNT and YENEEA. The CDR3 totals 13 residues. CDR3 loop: CASSPTPSGTQYF. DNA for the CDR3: TGTGCCAGCAGCCCGACACCATCCGGCACGCAGTATTTT.

The CDR3 DNA reads as TGCGCCAGCAGCCAAGGGGGACCGGGGCCTCGTAACGAGCAGTACTTC. Translation: CASSQGGPGPRNEQYF. The V call is TRBV4-3, the J call TRBJ2-7; D possibly matches TRBD1 or TRBD2 (5 bases each). The ends were cut back, 1 base at V and 5 bases at J, with 18 bases in the middle. This CDR3 contains 16 residues. The germline CDR1 and CDR2 sequences are LGHNA and YSLEER.

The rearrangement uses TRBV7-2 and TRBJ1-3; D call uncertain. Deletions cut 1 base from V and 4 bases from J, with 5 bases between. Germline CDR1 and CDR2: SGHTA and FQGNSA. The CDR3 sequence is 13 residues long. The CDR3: CASSLDPGNTIYF. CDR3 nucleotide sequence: TGTGCCAGCAGCTTAGATCCGGGAAACACCATATATTTT. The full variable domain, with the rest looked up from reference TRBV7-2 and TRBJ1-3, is GAGVSQSPSNKVTEKGKDVELRCDPISGHTALYWYRQSLGQGLEFLIYFQGNSAPDKSGLPSDRFSAERTGGSVSTLTIQRTQQEDSAVYLCASSLDPGNTIYFGEGSWLTVV.

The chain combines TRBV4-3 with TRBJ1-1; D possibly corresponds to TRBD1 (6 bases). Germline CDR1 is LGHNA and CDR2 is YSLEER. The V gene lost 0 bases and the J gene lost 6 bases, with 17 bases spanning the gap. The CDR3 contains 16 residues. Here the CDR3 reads CASSQDITRGSAEAFF. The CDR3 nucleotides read TGCGCCAGCAGCCAAGATATCACCAGGGGCTCTGCTGAAGCTTTCTTT.

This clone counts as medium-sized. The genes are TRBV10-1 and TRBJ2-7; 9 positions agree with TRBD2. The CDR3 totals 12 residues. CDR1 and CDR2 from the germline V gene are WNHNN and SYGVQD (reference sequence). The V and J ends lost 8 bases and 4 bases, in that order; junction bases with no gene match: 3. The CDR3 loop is CASGTSSYEQYF. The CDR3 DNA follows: TGCGCCAGCGGGACTAGCTCTTACGAGCAGTACTTC.

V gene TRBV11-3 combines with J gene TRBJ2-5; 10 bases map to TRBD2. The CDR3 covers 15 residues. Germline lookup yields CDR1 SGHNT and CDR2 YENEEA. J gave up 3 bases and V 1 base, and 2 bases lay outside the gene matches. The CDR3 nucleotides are TGTGCCAGCAGCTTAGGAGGGACTAGCGAAGAGACCCAGTACTTC. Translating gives CASSLGGTSEETQYF. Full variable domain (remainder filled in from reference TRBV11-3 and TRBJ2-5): EAGVVQSPRYKIIEKKQPVAFWCNPISGHNTLYWYLQNLGQGPELLIRYENEEAVDDSQLPKDRFSAERLKGVDSTLKIQPAELGDSAVYLCASSLGGTSEETQYFGPGTRLLVL.

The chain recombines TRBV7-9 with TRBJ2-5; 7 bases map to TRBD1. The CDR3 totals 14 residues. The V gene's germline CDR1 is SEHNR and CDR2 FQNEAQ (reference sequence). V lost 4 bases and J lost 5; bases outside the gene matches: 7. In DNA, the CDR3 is TGTGCCAGCAGCTCTCCTGACAGGGTTGAGACCCAGTACTTC. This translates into CASSSPDRVETQYF.

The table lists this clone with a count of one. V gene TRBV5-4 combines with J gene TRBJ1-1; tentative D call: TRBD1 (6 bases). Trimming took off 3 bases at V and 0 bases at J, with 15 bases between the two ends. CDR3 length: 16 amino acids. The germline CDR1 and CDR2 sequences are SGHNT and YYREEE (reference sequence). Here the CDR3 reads CASSWGRGALNTEAFF. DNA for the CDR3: TGTGCCAGCAGCTGGGGGCGAGGGGCCCTGAACACTGAAGCTTTCTTT.